Listed here are 22 T cell receptor beta chains from one sample, sequenced in a study of cytomegalovirus exposure and HLA in healthy donors. A multiplex PCR was run with 60 Vbeta primers and 13 Jbeta primers. Sequencing was performed with immunoSEQ multiplex PCR; in TCRdb, only in-frame clones are kept and a portion is missing. In the table there are 170,000 or so clones, 84% of which are singletons. Sample: PBMCs. The receptors originated from a girl under 18 in good health and CMV-seropositive.

V usage is TRBV19 and J usage is TRBJ1-1; TRBD1 might be the D (5 bases). Per the germline V gene, CDR1 is LNHDA and CDR2 is SQIVND (reference sequence). V lost 5 bases and J lost 1, with 20 bases in between. CDR3 length equals 17 residues. The CDR3 DNA reads as TGTGCCAGTAGTCCGACGGGAGCAGGGCTGGGGAACACTGAAGCTTTCTTT. This translates into CASSPTGAGLGNTEAFF.

The chain combines TRBV7-9 with TRBJ2-1; 7 bases match TRBD1. CDR1 is SEHNR, CDR2 FQNEAQ, per germline (reference sequence). V lost 4 bases to trimming and J lost 4 bases; unmatched junction nucleotides: 19. This CDR3 comprises 19 residues. This chain's CDR3 is CASSSGQEPQPILYNEQFF. The DNA of the CDR3 is TGTGCCAGCAGCTCCGGACAGGAGCCTCAGCCCATCCTTTACAATGAGCAGTTCTTC. Drawing the rest from reference TRBV7-9 and TRBJ2-1, the complete variable domain is DTGVSQNPRHKITKRGQNVTFRCDPISEHNRLYWYRQTLGQGPEFLTYFQNEAQLEKSRLLSDRFSAERPKGSFSTLEIQRTEQGDSAMYLCASSSGQEPQPILYNEQFFGPGTRLTVL.

The genes are TRBV30 and TRBJ2-1, with D tentatively TRBD2 (6 bases). The CDR3 has 14 residues. CDR1 is GTSNPN, CDR2 SVGIG, per germline (reference sequence). With 3 bases removed from V and 2 bases from J, the gap between germline ends came to 11 bases. CDR3 amino acids: CAWRDGGTYNEQFF. The CDR3 DNA sequence: TGTGCCTGGAGGGATGGAGGGACCTACAATGAGCAGTTCTTC. Complete variable domain (other parts from reference TRBV30 and TRBJ2-1): SQTIHQWPATLVQPVGSPLSLECTVEGTSNPNLYWYRQAAGRGLQLLFYSVGIGQISSEVPQNLSASRPQDRQFILSSKKLLLSDSGFYLCAWRDGGTYNEQFFGPGTRLTVL.

This clone was detected only a few times. The chain uses TRBV2 and TRBJ1-1; no definite D call. V lost 5 bases and J lost 2, with 12 bases in between. Per germline, CDR1 SNHLY and CDR2 FYNNEI. CDR3 length equals 14 residues. CDR3 loop: CASSRLYSNTEAFF. The DNA of the CDR3 is TGTGCCAGCAGTAGACTCTATTCTAACACTGAAGCTTTCTTT. The full variable domain, rest sourced from reference TRBV2 and TRBJ1-1, is EPEVTQTPSHQVTQMGQEVILRCVPISNHLYFYWYRQILGQKVEFLVSFYNNEISEKSEIFDDQFSVERPDGSNFTLKIRSTKLEDSAMYFCASSRLYSNTEAFFGQGTRLTVV.

The table lists this clone with a few counts. The chain links TRBV4-1 to TRBJ2-3, with 10 bases aligning to TRBD2. Germline trimming cut 0 bases from V and 6 bases from J; bases unmatched to any gene: 9. This CDR3 contains 17 residues. Germline loops: CDR1 MGHRA, CDR2 YSYEKL. CDR3 nucleotides: TGCGCCAGCAGCCAAGACCTAAGCGGGGGGGCAGGGGATACGCAGTATTTT. Residues: CASSQDLSGGAGDTQYF.

This sequence joins TRBV4-1 and TRBJ2-7; D is ambiguous. The CDR3 extends over 15 amino acids. Germline-derived CDR1 and CDR2 are MGHRA and YSYEKL. The V end lost 3 bases, the J end lost 2 bases, and 14 bases lay between the germline ends. The DNA for the CDR3 is TGCGCCAGCAGCCATGGCTTTCATGACACCTACGAGCAGTACTTC. It encodes CASSHGFHDTYEQYF.

V gene TRBV19 combines with J gene TRBJ1-3; 9 bases line up with TRBD1. The CDR3 consists of 18 residues. Looked up from germline, CDR1 is LNHDA and CDR2 is SQIVND (reference sequence). V dropped 5 bases and J dropped 0; count of bases not matched to a gene: 11. CDR3 in amino acids: CASSPLDRGLISGNTIYF. For the CDR3, the DNA is TGTGCCAGTAGTCCCCTGGACAGGGGACTAATCTCTGGAAACACCATATATTTT. The whole variable domain, remainder taken from reference TRBV19 and TRBJ1-3, is DGGITQSPKYLFRKEGQNVTLSCEQNLNHDAMYWYRQDPGQGLRLIYYSQIVNDFQKGDIAEGYSVSREKKESFPLTVTSAQKNPTAFYLCASSPLDRGLISGNTIYFGEGSWLTVV.

V gene TRBV18 combines with J gene TRBJ2-7, with 8 bases lining up with TRBD1. Losses at the gene ends were 3 bases for V and 1 base for J; bases not matched to a gene: 5. CDR3 size: 15 residues. Germline assignment: CDR1 KGHSH and CDR2 LQKENI. The CDR3 protein is CASSPNGQGSYEQYF. The CDR3 DNA is TGTGCCAGCTCACCCAACGGACAGGGATCCTACGAGCAGTACTTC.

The chain combines TRBV9 with TRBJ1-1, with D possibly being TRBD1 (5 bases). The CDR3 has 16 amino acids. Germline V gene sequence: CDR1 SGDLS, CDR2 YYNGEE. Trimming stripped 4 bases from V and 1 base from J, with 17 bases between. The CDR3 reads CASSFGGERGNTEAFF. CDR3 sequence (DNA): TGTGCCAGCAGCTTCGGGGGGGAGAGGGGGAACACTGAAGCTTTCTTT.

The chain recombines TRBV5-5 with TRBJ1-2; 12 bases map to TRBD1. V trimming: 2 bases; J trimming: 4 bases; junction bases outside the gene matches: 6. The germline V gene encodes CDR1 SGHKS and CDR2 YYEKEE (reference sequence). The CDR3 extends over 16 amino acids. CDR3 nucleotides: TGTGCCAGCAGCTTAGGGACAGGGGGCAGAATCTATGGCTACACCTTC. Its protein is CASSLGTGGRIYGYTF.

The CDR3 here is CASSSRQGTGYTF. The CDR3 DNA reads TGTGCCAGCAGCTCTCGACAGGGTACGGGCTACACCTTC. The chain is built from TRBV7-3 and TRBJ1-2; 7 nucleotides align to TRBD1. Germline V gives CDR1 SGHTA, CDR2 FQGTGA. V dropped 4 bases and J dropped 8; count of bases not matched to a gene: 7. CDR3 length: 13 amino acids. Using reference TRBV7-3 and TRBJ1-2 for the parts outside the CDR3, the full variable domain is GAGVSQTPSNKVTEKGKYVELRCDPISGHTALYWYRQSLGQGPEFLIYFQGTGAADDSGLPNDRFFAVRPEGSVSTLKIQRTERGDSAVYLCASSSRQGTGYTFGSGTRLTVV.

The V and J genes are TRBV4-1 and TRBJ2-3; 12 nucleotides align to TRBD2. With 3 bases clipped from V and 4 bases from J, the junction kept 8 bases outside the gene matches. Germline lookup yields CDR1 MGHRA and CDR2 YSYEKL. CDR3 length: 17 amino acids. The CDR3 nucleotides read TGCGCCAGCAGCCATCCTCCGCTAGCGGGAGGGGCAGATACGCAGTATTTT. Translation gives CASSHPPLAGGADTQYF.

V usage is TRBV30 and J usage is TRBJ1-1, with D unresolved. The V and J ends lost 5 bases and 4 bases respectively, with 14 bases between them. The CDR3 contains 13 residues. Germline CDR1 reads GTSNPN; CDR2 reads SVGIG (reference sequence). The CDR3 here is CAWSQLSSTEAFF. The CDR3 region has the DNA TGTGCCTGGTCACAGTTATCGAGCACTGAAGCTTTCTTT.

This chain uses TRBV29-1 with TRBJ1-1, with D uncertain. The CDR3 is made up of 12 amino acids. V lost 2 bases to trimming and J lost 6 bases, with 10 bases between them. Germline lookup yields CDR1 SQVTM and CDR2 ANQGSEA. The CDR3, as DNA: TGCAGCGTTGAAACGGGTGAACCTGAAGCTTTCTTT. Its translation: CSVETGEPEAFF.

This chain connects TRBV27 to TRBJ2-1, with 8 bases fitting TRBD2. The length of the CDR3 is 15 residues. From germline, CDR1 is MNHEY and CDR2 SMNVEV (reference sequence). Trimming cost V 7 bases and J 3 bases; bases outside gene matches: 8. The CDR3 sequence is CASTPSGGVYNEQFF. CDR3 DNA sequence: TGTGCCAGCACCCCCAGCGGGGGAGTCTACAATGAGCAGTTCTTC.

The chain couples TRBV7-9 to TRBJ1-2; TRBD1 agrees at 9 bases. V lost 5 bases to trimming and J lost 0 bases; unmatched junction nucleotides: 13. CDR3 length: 18 amino acids. Germline V CDR1 and CDR2: SEHNR, FQNEAQ (reference sequence). The CDR3 DNA is TGTGCCAGCAGCCCAACTGGGACAGGGCCTCATCCTAACTATGGCTACACCTTC. This gives the protein CASSPTGTGPHPNYGYTF.

The chain couples TRBV10-3 to TRBJ1-1; no clear D gene. Per germline, CDR1 ENHRY and CDR2 SYGVKD. The V and J ends lost 0 bases and 0 bases respectively, with 14 bases between them. This CDR3 region has 17 residues. The CDR3 sequence is CAISESEDYDLNTEAFF. For the CDR3, the DNA is TGTGCCATCAGTGAGTCGGAGGATTATGACCTGAACACTGAAGCTTTCTTT.

The V and J genes are TRBV27 and TRBJ2-1; the match to TRBD2 covers 8 bases. V shed 3 bases, J shed 9 bases, and the junction held 1 base outside the gene matches. This CDR3 is 12 amino acids long. CDR1 is MNHEY and CDR2 is SMNVEV in the germline V gene (reference sequence). The CDR3 DNA sequence: TGTGCCAGCAGTTTCCGGGAGGGTGAGCAGTTCTTC. It is translated as CASSFREGEQFF.

The chain carries TRBV4-1 and TRBJ2-1; tentatively, D is TRBD2 (6 bases). The V and J ends lost 4 bases and 4 bases respectively, with 8 bases between them. The CDR3 is made up of 13 amino acids. In germline, CDR1 is MGHRA, CDR2 YSYEKL. As DNA, the CDR3 is TGCGCCAGCAGCCCTGGACTATACAATGAGCAGTTCTTC. Residues: CASSPGLYNEQFF.

Details on this clone: The junction does not match germline at one end; this may be a read error. The chain recombines TRBV19 with TRBJ2-3; D might be TRBD2 (7 bases). This CDR3 is 16 amino acids long. Germline CDR1 and CDR2: LNHDA and SQIVND (reference sequence). The chain's CDR3 is CVSSILAGARTDTQYF. CDR3 nucleotide sequence: TGTGTCAGTAGTATTCTCGCGGGGGCCCGCACAGATACGCAGTATTTT.

The chain joins TRBV4-1 to TRBJ1-2; D not certain. The germline CDR1 and CDR2 sequences are MGHRA and YSYEKL. V was trimmed by 3 bases and J by 4 bases, leaving 12 bases between them. The CDR3 covers 14 residues. CDR3 nucleotide sequence: TGCGCCAGCAGCCACATGCTCTCAGGCTATGGCTACACCTTC. Its translation is CASSHMLSGYGYTF.

V gene TRBV11-2 combines with J gene TRBJ2-1; 8 nucleotides match TRBD2. V was pared by 2 bases and J by 2 bases, with 5 bases of the junction left unmatched. This CDR3 has 16 residues. The germline V gene encodes CDR1 SGHAT and CDR2 FQNNGV. Here the CDR3 reads CASSLISGGAYNEQFF. The CDR3 DNA reads TGTGCCAGCAGCTTAATTTCCGGGGGGGCCTACAATGAGCAGTTCTTC.